Sequencing of this T cell receptor beta chain was carried out in a study of shared clonotypes between healthy human individuals. As regards this clone: Other nucleotide sequences in the sample specify the same CDR3.

Healthy and HIV-negative, the adult donors had no recent acute infections or vaccinations. V was clipped by 1 base and J by 3 bases; unmatched bases: 5. CDR3 size: 17 residues. CDR1 and CDR2 (germline): SEHNR, FQNEAQ (reference sequence). The data were produced by immunoSEQ multiplex PCR, yet TCRdb's version contains in-frame clones alone and is incomplete. Seen here are over a million clones, roughly 97% observed once, and the top ten hold approximately 1%. The TCR originated in a man aged 30-40 years in good health. The material sequenced was naive CD4+ T cells sorted from blood. The subset was: CD45RA+ positively selected. The chain links TRBV7-9 to TRBJ2-1; 11 nucleotides match TRBD2. In DNA form, the CDR3 reads TGTGCCAGCAGCTTAGGAGCGCTAGCGGGAGGCTACAATGAGCAGTTCTTC. Translation: CASSLGALAGGYNEQFF.